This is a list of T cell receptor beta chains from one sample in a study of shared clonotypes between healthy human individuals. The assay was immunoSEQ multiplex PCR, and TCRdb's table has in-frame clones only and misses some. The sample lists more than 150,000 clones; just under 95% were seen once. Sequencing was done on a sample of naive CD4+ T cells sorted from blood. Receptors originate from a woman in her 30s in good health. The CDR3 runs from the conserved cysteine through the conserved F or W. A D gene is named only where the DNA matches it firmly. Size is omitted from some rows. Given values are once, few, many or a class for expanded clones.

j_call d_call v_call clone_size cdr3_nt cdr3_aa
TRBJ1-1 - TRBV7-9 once TGTGCCAGCAGCTTGGACAAGGGAGGGGAAGCTTTCTTT CASSLDKGGEAFF
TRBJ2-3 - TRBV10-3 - TGTGCCATCAGGGGTTCGGGGACCGGGGATACGCAGTATTTT CAIRGSGTGDTQYF
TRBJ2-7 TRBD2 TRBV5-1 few TGCGCCAGCAGCTTGGCACTAGCGGGAGGCAACGAGCAGTACTTC CASSLALAGGNEQYF
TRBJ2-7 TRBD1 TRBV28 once TGTGCCAGCAGTTCGAGGGACAGGGGGCAACTAAACTCCTACGAGCAGTACTTC CASSSRDRGQLNSYEQYF
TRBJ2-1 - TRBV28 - TGTGCCAGCAGCCCTACCCACAATGAGCAGTTCTTC CASSPTHNEQFF
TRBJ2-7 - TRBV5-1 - TGCGCCAGCAGCTGGACCGGGGTGGGACACTACGAGCAGTACTTC CASSWTGVGHYEQYF
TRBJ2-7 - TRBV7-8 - TGTGCCAGCAGCTTGCGCCCTACCCGTTTCGAGCAGTACTTC CASSLRPTRFEQYF
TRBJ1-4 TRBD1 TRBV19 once TGTGCCAGTAGTGCGGACAGGGGTTGGAGTGAAAAACTGTTTTTT CASSADRGWSEKLFF
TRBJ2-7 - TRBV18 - TGTGCCAGCTCACTACAGGTGGAATCCTACGAGCAGTACTTC CASSLQVESYEQYF
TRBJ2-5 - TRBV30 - TGTGCCTGGAGGGCCATGGGGGAGACCCAGTACTTC CAWRAMGETQYF
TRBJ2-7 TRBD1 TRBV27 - TGTGCCAGCAGTTTCACAGGGGGCCACGAGCAGTACTTC CASSFTGGHEQYF
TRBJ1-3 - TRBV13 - TGTGCCAGCAGCCTGGAGAATGAAGTCTCTGGAAACACCATATATTTT CASSLENEVSGNTIYF